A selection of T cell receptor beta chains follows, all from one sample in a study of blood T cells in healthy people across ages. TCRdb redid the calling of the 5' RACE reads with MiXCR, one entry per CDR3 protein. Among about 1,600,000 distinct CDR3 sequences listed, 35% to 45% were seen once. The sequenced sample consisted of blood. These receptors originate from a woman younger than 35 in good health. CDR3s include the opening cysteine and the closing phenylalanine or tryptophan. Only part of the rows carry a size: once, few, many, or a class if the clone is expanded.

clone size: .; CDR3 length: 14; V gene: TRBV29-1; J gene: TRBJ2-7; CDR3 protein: CSVEGSGRADEQYF
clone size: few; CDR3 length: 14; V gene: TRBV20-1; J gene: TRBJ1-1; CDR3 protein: CSARLGSAETEAFF
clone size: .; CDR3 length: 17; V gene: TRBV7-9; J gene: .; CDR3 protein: CASSNGTGGWDYNEQYF
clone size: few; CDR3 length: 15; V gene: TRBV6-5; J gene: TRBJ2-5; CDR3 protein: CASSYSGARSETQYF
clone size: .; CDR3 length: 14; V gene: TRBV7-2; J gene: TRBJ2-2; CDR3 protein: CASSPPVTDGELFF
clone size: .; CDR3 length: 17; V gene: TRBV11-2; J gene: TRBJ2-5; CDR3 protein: CASSLGRLASPGETQYF
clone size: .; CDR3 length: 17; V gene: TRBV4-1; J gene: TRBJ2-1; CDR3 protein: CASSRVGGTGSGYEQFF
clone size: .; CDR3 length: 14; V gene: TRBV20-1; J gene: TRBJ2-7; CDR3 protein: CSARGTDYTYEQYF
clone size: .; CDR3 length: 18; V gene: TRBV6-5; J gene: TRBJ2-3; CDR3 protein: CASSYSWVTGEGTDTQYF
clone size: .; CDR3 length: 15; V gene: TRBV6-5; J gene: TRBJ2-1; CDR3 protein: CASSPGGGSNDEQFF
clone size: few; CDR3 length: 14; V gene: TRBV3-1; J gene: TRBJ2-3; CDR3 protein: CASSLLSAGDTQYF
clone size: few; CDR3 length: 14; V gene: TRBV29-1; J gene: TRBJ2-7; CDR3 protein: CSVRRDTTDYEQYF
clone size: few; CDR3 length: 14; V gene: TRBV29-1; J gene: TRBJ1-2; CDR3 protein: CSALPPGVNYGYTF
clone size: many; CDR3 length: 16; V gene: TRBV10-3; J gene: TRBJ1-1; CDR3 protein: CAISERAQGIRTEAFF
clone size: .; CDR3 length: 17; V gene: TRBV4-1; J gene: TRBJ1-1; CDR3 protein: CASSHSWGGPLNTEAFF
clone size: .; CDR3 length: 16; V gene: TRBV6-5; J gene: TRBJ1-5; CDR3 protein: CASSYSWGSGNQPQHF
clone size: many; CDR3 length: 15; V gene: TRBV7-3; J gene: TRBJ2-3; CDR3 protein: CASSLGTPRTDTQYF
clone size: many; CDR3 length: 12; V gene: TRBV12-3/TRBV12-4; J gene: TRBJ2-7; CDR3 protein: CASSLALYEQYF
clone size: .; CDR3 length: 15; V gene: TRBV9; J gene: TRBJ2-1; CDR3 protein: CASSAGTGSYNGQFF
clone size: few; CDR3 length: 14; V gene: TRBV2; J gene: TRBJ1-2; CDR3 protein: CASSQRQANYGYTF
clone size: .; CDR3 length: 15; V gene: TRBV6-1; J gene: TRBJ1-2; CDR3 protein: CASSEAGQGLRGYTF